The 24 T cell receptor beta chains reported below all come from one sample, sequenced in a study of cytomegalovirus exposure and HLA in healthy donors. Use of 60 Vbeta and 13 Jbeta primers characterized the PCR. Data came from immunoSEQ multiplex PCR; TCRdb stores just in-frame clones and leaves some out. The sample lists roughly 52,000 clones; about 80% were seen once. The sequenced sample consisted of PBMCs. These TCRs come from a female donor in good health and CMV-seronegative.

In this sample, this clone turned up a few times. The V and J genes are TRBV29-1 and TRBJ2-2; 7 positions agree with TRBD1. The CDR3 extends over 14 amino acids. J lost 2 bases, V lost 3 bases, and 3 bases had no gene match. Germline V CDR1 and CDR2: SQVTM, ANQGSEA. CDR3 loop: CSVDRDSNTGELFF. The CDR3 DNA reads TGCAGCGTTGACCGGGACAGTAACACCGGGGAGCTGTTTTTT.

The V call is TRBV5-6, the J call TRBJ1-2, with TRBD1 identical over 8 bases. The V gene's germline CDR1 is SGHDT and CDR2 YYEEEE. The CDR3 runs to 15 residues. Trimming removed 1 base from V and 4 bases from J; junction bases left unmatched: 6. CDR3 residues: CASSLRLQGGYGYTF. CDR3 sequence (DNA): TGTGCCAGCAGCTTGCGTCTACAGGGGGGCTATGGCTACACCTTC.

The CDR3 sequence: CASSLATEEAFF. CDR3 coding DNA: TGTGCCAGCAGCTTGGCGACAGAAGAAGCTTTCTTT. The V gene is TRBV7-9, the J gene TRBJ1-1; D is possibly TRBD1 (5 bases). Germline lookup yields CDR1 SEHNR and CDR2 FQNEAQ (reference sequence). V was cut by 3 bases and J by 8 bases, with 10 bases left in between. The CDR3 runs to 12 residues.

V usage is TRBV6-1 and J usage is TRBJ1-1; D is unclear. This CDR3 spans 12 amino acids. The germline V gene encodes CDR1 MNHNS and CDR2 SASEGT. The V and J ends lost 3 bases and 11 bases respectively, with 13 bases between them. CDR3 amino acids: CASSEARIGAFF. The CDR3 nucleotides read TGTGCCAGCAGTGAGGCCCGCATCGGGGCTTTCTTT.

The V call is TRBV2, the J call TRBJ2-5; D remains ambiguous. The CDR3 is 13 residues long. Per germline, CDR1 SNHLY and CDR2 FYNNEI. V was pared by 6 bases and J by 3 bases, with 11 bases between. CDR3: CASSNSREETQYF. In nucleotides, the CDR3 is TGTGCCAGCAGCAACTCAAGAGAAGAGACCCAGTACTTC.

This chain links TRBV18 with TRBJ1-5, with D possibly matching TRBD1 (5 bases). Trimming cost V 6 bases and J 4 bases, with 10 bases left between them. The CDR3 has 13 residues. Germline loops: CDR1 KGHSH, CDR2 LQKENI. In DNA, the CDR3 is TGTGCCAGCTCGTCGGACACGAATCAGCCCCAGCATTTT. Its translation is CASSSDTNQPQHF.

V usage is TRBV2 and J usage is TRBJ2-3; 7 nucleotides agree with TRBD1. V lost 4 bases and J lost 3; bases outside the gene matches: 19. The CDR3 length is 19 residues. The V gene's germline CDR1 is SNHLY and CDR2 FYNNEI. CDR3 DNA sequence: TGTGCCAGCAGTGGATGGGTTTCAGGGGGATATCAAGAGACAGATACGCAGTATTTT. It is translated as CASSGWVSGGYQETDTQYF.

This clone occurred once. The chain joins TRBV7-9 to TRBJ1-1; TRBD1 is a possible D gene (6 bases). The germline V and J ends were trimmed by 5 bases and 0 bases, with 13 bases remaining between them. Germline V CDR1 and CDR2: SEHNR, FQNEAQ (reference sequence). The CDR3 consists of 15 residues. The CDR3 bases are TGTGCCAGCAGCGCCTCGGGACAAATGAACACTGAAGCTTTCTTT. Translation gives CASSASGQMNTEAFF.

V is TRBV7-2 and J is TRBJ2-5; 8 bases agree with TRBD2. After removal of 0 bases from V and 2 bases from J, the junction contained 5 bases not matched to a gene. CDR1 and CDR2 from the germline V gene are SGHTA and FQGNSA. This CDR3 is 16 amino acids long. CDR3 residues: CASSLAKVAGQETQYF. CDR3 coding DNA: TGTGCCAGCAGCTTAGCGAAGGTAGCGGGGCAAGAGACCCAGTACTTC.

This chain uses TRBV6-5 with TRBJ2-1; TRBD2 aligns across 9 bases. Looked up from germline, CDR1 is MNHEY and CDR2 is SVGAGI. This CDR3 has 15 residues. Trimming took 6 bases from V and 10 from J; bases not matched to a gene: 13. The CDR3 coding sequence is TGTGCCAGCAGGCGGGGGGGCCCCTGGAGAGGGGAGCAGTTCTTC. Protein: CASRRGGPWRGEQFF.

The chain employs TRBV30 and TRBJ1-4; 10 positions match TRBD1. V shed 5 bases and J 5 bases; nucleotides not matched to a gene: 2. The CDR3 extends over 13 amino acids. The germline gives CDR1 GTSNPN, CDR2 SVGIG (reference sequence). This CDR3 is CAWGGQGNEKLFF. CDR3 nucleotide sequence: TGTGCCTGGGGGGGACAGGGGAATGAAAAACTGTTTTTT.

V is TRBV5-1 and J is TRBJ2-7, with D perhaps TRBD1 (5 bases). Trimming took 5 bases from V and 2 from J, leaving 14 bases between them. CDR1 and CDR2 (germline): SGHRS, YFSETQ. The CDR3 has 14 amino acids. The CDR3: CASSLRGDPYEQYF. The CDR3 coding sequence is TGCGCCAGCAGTCTTAGGGGCGATCCCTACGAGCAGTACTTC.

The chain recombines TRBV6-4 with TRBJ2-5, with 8 bases lining up with TRBD1. The CDR3 runs 13 residues. V shed 7 bases, J shed 5 bases, and the junction held 6 bases outside the gene matches. Germline CDR1 is MRHNA and CDR2 is SNTAGT. The CDR3 nucleotides read TGTGCCAGCACACTGGACAGGGAGGAGACCCAGTACTTC. As protein: CASTLDREETQYF.

The rearrangement joins TRBV6-1 to TRBJ1-5; no reliable D call. Trimming shortened V by 8 bases and J by 1 base, and 15 bases separated the two germline ends. CDR1 and CDR2 (germline): MNHNS, SASEGT. The CDR3 totals 15 residues. CDR3 coding DNA: TGTGCCAGCCTGGCCCACGGAGTAAGCAATCAGCCCCAGCATTTT. It encodes CASLAHGVSNQPQHF.

The rearrangement uses TRBV7-6 and TRBJ2-7; 8 nucleotides agree with TRBD1. From germline, CDR1 is SGHVS and CDR2 FNYEAQ. V shed 5 bases and J 3 bases; nucleotides not matched to a gene: 15. This CDR3 contains 17 residues. The chain's CDR3 is CASSEKAHGQGYYEQYF. DNA of the CDR3: TGTGCCAGCAGCGAAAAGGCCCATGGACAGGGATACTACGAGCAGTACTTC.

This chain links TRBV9 with TRBJ1-1; no clear D gene. Trimming pared 2 bases from V and 5 bases from J, leaving 16 bases between. CDR1 and CDR2 from the germline V gene are SGDLS and YYNGEE. The CDR3 is 15 residues long. DNA for the CDR3: TGTGCCAGCAGCGTCGATCCCTCGAGAGAGACTGAAGCTTTCTTT. Protein sequence: CASSVDPSRETEAFF. Full variable domain (missing parts from reference TRBV9 and TRBJ1-1): DSGVTQTPKHLITATGQRVTLRCSPRSGDLSVYWYQQSLDQGLQFLIQYYNGEERAKGNILERFSAQQFPDLHSELNLSSLELGDSALYFCASSVDPSRETEAFFGQGTRLTVV.

The chain joins TRBV10-3 to TRBJ2-3, with D uncertain. Germline V lookup: CDR1 ENHRY, CDR2 SYGVKD. V was shortened by 4 bases and J by 3 bases, with 8 bases between the two germline ends. The CDR3 extends over 13 amino acids. The chain's CDR3 is CAISVESTDTQYF. CDR3 DNA: TGTGCCATCAGTGTAGAGAGTACAGATACGCAGTATTTT.

Worth noting for this clone: The germline gene is not matched at one end of the junction; a read error may be the cause. The chain is built from TRBV6-4 and TRBJ2-1, with 8 bases lining up with TRBD1. Germline assignment: CDR1 MRHNA and CDR2 SNTAGT. The CDR3 length is 16 residues. CDR3: CVSSDSRDRPYNEQFF. CDR3 in DNA: TGTGTCAGCAGTGACTCGAGGGACAGGCCCTACAATGAGCAGTTCTTC.

V is TRBV20-1 and J is TRBJ2-3, with unresolved D. This CDR3 region has 10 residues. The germline V and J ends were trimmed by 1 base and 7 bases, with 3 bases remaining between them. Germline V gene lookup returns CDR1 DFQATT and CDR2 SNEGSKA (reference sequence). CDR3 residues: CSARAHTQYF. The CDR3 region has the DNA TGCAGTGCTAGAGCTCATACGCAGTATTTT.

The gene calls are TRBV7-2 and TRBJ2-1, with a possible D match to TRBD2 (6 bases). V was clipped by 1 base and J by 2 bases, with 9 bases between them. This CDR3 contains 15 residues. CDR1 and CDR2 from the germline V gene are SGHTA and FQGNSA. CDR3 sequence: CASSLGLAPYNEQFF. CDR3 bases: TGTGCCAGCAGCTTAGGGCTAGCGCCCTACAATGAGCAGTTCTTC.

This chain uses TRBV19 with TRBJ1-1; 7 bases map to TRBD1. Unmatched junction bases numbered 11, after V lost 7 bases and J lost 6 bases. Germline V CDR1 and CDR2: LNHDA, SQIVND (reference sequence). The CDR3 is 14 residues long. CDR3 loop: CASKKGRGDPEAFF. CDR3 coding DNA: TGTGCCAGTAAGAAGGGCAGGGGGGACCCTGAAGCTTTCTTT.

The chain carries TRBV4-1 and TRBJ2-1; tentative D call: TRBD2 (6 bases). Germline CDR1 and CDR2: MGHRA and YSYEKL. Trimming shortened V by 0 bases and J by 2 bases, and 11 bases separated the two germline ends. This CDR3 spans 16 amino acids. The CDR3 sequence is CASSQDRVAAYNEQFF. As DNA, the CDR3 is TGCGCCAGCAGCCAAGATCGGGTAGCGGCCTACAATGAGCAGTTCTTC.

The rearrangement joins TRBV10-3 to TRBJ1-6; D uncertain. The CDR3 sequence is 16 residues long. The germline V gene encodes CDR1 ENHRY and CDR2 SYGVKD. The germline V and J ends were trimmed by 6 bases and 10 bases, with 22 bases remaining between them. The CDR3 reads CAIRGSASEGGSPLHF. CDR3 DNA: TGTGCCATCAGAGGGTCAGCGAGTGAGGGAGGATCACCCCTCCACTTT.

The genes are TRBV7-3 and TRBJ1-1; TRBD1 is a possible D gene (5 bases). Looked up from germline, CDR1 is SGHTA and CDR2 is FQGTGA. V lost 4 bases and J lost 1, with 7 bases in between. CDR3 size: 13 residues. The CDR3 bases are TGTGCCAGCAGCTCGCAGGGGAACACTGAAGCTTTCTTT. This codes for CASSSQGNTEAFF. Combining the CDR3 with reference TRBV7-3 and TRBJ1-1 gives the whole variable domain GAGVSQTPSNKVTEKGKYVELRCDPISGHTALYWYRQSLGQGPEFLIYFQGTGAADDSGLPNDRFFAVRPEGSVSTLKIQRTERGDSAVYLCASSSQGNTEAFFGQGTRLTVV.